The 31 T cell receptor beta chains below all came from one sample that was sequenced in a study of shared clonotypes between healthy human individuals. Assay used: immunoSEQ multiplex PCR; TCRdb lists only in-frame clones, some missing. The table has roughly 700,000 clones, around 90% seen once. The sequencing input was memory CD8+ T cells from PBMCs. The subset was: CD45RO+ cells pooled with CCR7-negative TemRA cells. The receptors were sampled from a man between 18 and 35 years old in good health. Some clones in this sample may be carry-over from other donors' samples.

This rearrangement joins TRBV5-5 to TRBJ2-7; 7 nucleotides line up with TRBD1. The CDR3 totals 15 residues. The V gene's germline CDR1 is SGHKS and CDR2 YYEKEE (reference sequence). V gave up 4 bases and J gave up 3 bases; unmatched junction bases: 10. The CDR3 protein is CASSRGQGVVYEQYF. Here the CDR3 DNA reads TGTGCCAGCAGCCGCGGCCAGGGGGTAGTCTACGAGCAGTACTTC.

To note about this clone: Other DNA sequences within the sample encode an identical CDR3. In DNA form, the CDR3 reads TGTGCCAGCAGTCGTATGAACACTGAAGCTTTCTTT. Translating gives CASSRMNTEAFF. The chain has TRBV7-2 and TRBJ1-1; D is ambiguous. CDR3 size: 12 residues. Germline assignment: CDR1 SGHTA and CDR2 FQGNSA. The V gene lost 6 bases and the J gene lost 0 bases, with 5 bases spanning the gap.

This clone occurred once. Compared with germline, one end of the junction differs, possibly owing to a read error. V and J are TRBV28 and TRBJ1-5; D is unresolved. Germline V gene sequence: CDR1 MDHEN, CDR2 SYDVKM. This CDR3 is built from 13 residues. CDR3 in DNA: TGTGCCAGCAGGTTATATTGGAATCAGCCCCAGCATTTT. It encodes CASRLYWNQPQHF.

This chain uses TRBV27 with TRBJ2-2; D tentatively fits TRBD1 or TRBD2 (5 bases each). Germline V gene lookup returns CDR1 MNHEY and CDR2 SMNVEV (reference sequence). The CDR3 covers 15 residues. The V end lost 4 bases, the J end lost 6 bases, and 15 bases lay between the germline ends. The CDR3 bases are TGTGCCAGCAGTTGGCCGGGACCAGGGCCCGGGGAGCTGTTTTTT. It encodes CASSWPGPGPGELFF.

The chain recombines TRBV2 with TRBJ2-1; 10 bases agree with TRBD2. V was clipped by 10 bases and J by 6 bases; unmatched bases: 9. CDR1 and CDR2 from the germline V gene are SNHLY and FYNNEI. The CDR3 extends over 14 amino acids. The CDR3 nucleotides read TGTGCCACAGTACCTAGCGGGAGTTTCAATGAGCAGTTCTTC. Translated, it gives CATVPSGSFNEQFF.

This clone has a handful of counts. The chain joins TRBV9 to TRBJ2-7; D might be TRBD1 or TRBD2, each matching 5 bases. V lost 0 bases and J 4 bases, leaving 17 bases between the germline ends. CDR1 SGDLS and CDR2 YYNGEE come from the germline V gene. The CDR3 has 16 residues. CDR3 sequence (DNA): TGTGCCAGCAGCGTAGGGGACCCTACTTCAGTTTACGAGCAGTACTTC. Translated: CASSVGDPTSVYEQYF.

The chain joins TRBV7-9 to TRBJ1-2; no clear D gene. Germline V gene sequence: CDR1 SEHNR, CDR2 FQNEAQ (reference sequence). V was cut by 4 bases and J by 2 bases, with 14 bases left in between. The CDR3 extends over 15 amino acids. The CDR3 loop reads CASSWDGRSNYGYTF. DNA for the CDR3: TGTGCCAGCAGCTGGGATGGCAGATCCAACTATGGCTACACCTTC.

This chain joins TRBV11-1 and TRBJ2-3; TRBD1 matches 7 bases. Trimming at V came to 0 bases and at J to 1 base, leaving 4 bases not matched to a gene. The CDR3 runs to 16 residues. Per germline, CDR1 SGHAT and CDR2 FQDESV (reference sequence). This CDR3 is CASSLAGGMGTDTQYF. CDR3 DNA: TGTGCCAGCAGCTTAGCAGGGGGCATGGGCACAGATACGCAGTATTTT.

This chain uses TRBV5-6 with TRBJ2-1; either TRBD1 or TRBD2 may supply D (6 bases each). V lost 3 bases and J lost 8, with 15 bases in between. The CDR3 covers 14 residues. The germline V gene has CDR1 SGHDT and CDR2 YYEEEE. The CDR3 reads CASSSAGEAHEQFF. CDR3 DNA sequence: TGTGCCAGCAGCTCCGCAGGGGAGGCCCATGAGCAGTTCTTC. Combining the CDR3 with reference TRBV5-6 and TRBJ2-1 gives the whole variable domain DAGVTQSPTHLIKTRGQQVTLRCSPKSGHDTVSWYQQALGQGPQFIFQYYEEEERQRGNFPDRFSGHQFPNYSSELNVNALLLGDSALYLCASSSAGEAHEQFFGPGTRLTVL.

The chain couples TRBV5-1 to TRBJ2-1, with 13 bases fitting TRBD2. This CDR3 has 16 residues. Germline CDR1 SGHRS, CDR2 YFSETQ. With V trimmed by 6 bases and J by 4 bases, 7 bases remained unmatched. The CDR3 sequence is CASNQGLAGLYNEQFF. In DNA, the CDR3 is TGCGCCAGCAACCAGGGACTAGCGGGGCTATACAATGAGCAGTTCTTC.

J is TRBJ1-5 and V is TRBV19; D is unclear. The CDR3 has 15 residues. Per the germline V gene, CDR1 is LNHDA and CDR2 is SQIVND (reference sequence). The V end lost 0 bases, the J end lost 2 bases, and 8 bases lay between the germline ends. CDR3 coding DNA: TGTGCCAGTAGTATAGACGGGCTCGGCAATCAGCCCCAGCATTTT. Translation: CASSIDGLGNQPQHF.

V is TRBV19 and J is TRBJ2-7, with TRBD2 matching over 15 bases. CDR1 is LNHDA, CDR2 SQIVND, per germline (reference sequence). The trim removed 5 bases at V and 4 bases at J, leaving 12 bases unmatched. CDR3 length: 18 amino acids. The CDR3 sequence: CASSAGTSGRFLIYEQYF. The CDR3 DNA sequence: TGTGCCAGTAGTGCCGGGACTAGCGGGAGGTTCCTGATATACGAGCAGTACTTC.

V and J are TRBV6-6 and TRBJ2-7; 10 bases are shared with TRBD1. The ends lost 5 bases at V and 6 bases at J; junction bases unmatched: 7. Germline V CDR1 and CDR2: MNHNY, SVGAGI (reference sequence). The CDR3 has 14 amino acids. The CDR3 sequence: CASSALTGGSEQYF. CDR3 nucleotide sequence: TGTGCCAGCAGTGCCTTGACAGGGGGCTCCGAGCAGTACTTC.

The J gene is TRBJ1-2, the V gene TRBV6-5, with D maybe TRBD1 (5 bases). This CDR3 is built from 14 residues. The germline V and J ends were trimmed by 0 bases and 6 bases, with 11 bases remaining between them. Germline CDR1 is MNHEY and CDR2 is SVGAGI. The CDR3 sequence: CASSYSFGGDGYTF. The CDR3 DNA reads TGTGCCAGCAGTTACTCGTTTGGGGGGGATGGCTACACCTTC.

The rearrangement links TRBV7-9 to TRBJ2-1; weak D call: TRBD1 (5 bases). CDR1 SEHNR and CDR2 FQNEAQ come from the germline V gene (reference sequence). Trimming left V 7 bases short and J 5 bases short, with 18 bases between. The CDR3 extends over 15 amino acids. The CDR3 region has the DNA TGTGCCAGCACCCATTCGACAGACGCTAACAATGAGCAGTTCTTC. This gives the protein CASTHSTDANNEQFF.

The chain employs TRBV28 and TRBJ1-2; D is possibly TRBD1 (5 bases). The CDR3 covers 12 residues. Germline V gene sequence: CDR1 MDHEN, CDR2 SYDVKM. The germline V and J ends were trimmed by 3 bases and 6 bases, with 8 bases remaining between them. CDR3 region: CASSFSQDGYTF. CDR3 coding DNA: TGTGCCAGCAGTTTCTCACAGGATGGCTACACCTTC.

This clone occurred once. The V call is TRBV7-8, the J call TRBJ1-2; 7 bases align to TRBD1. Germline V CDR1 and CDR2: SGHVS, FQNEAQ. The CDR3 consists of 14 residues. J gave up 8 bases and V 1 base, and 7 bases lay outside the gene matches. The DNA of the CDR3 is TGTGCCAGCAGCTTAGTCGAGGGGGCTGGCGGCTACACCTTC. Encoded protein: CASSLVEGAGGYTF.

Here the CDR3 reads CASSLGEGRGETQYF. The DNA for the CDR3 is TGTGCCAGCAGCCTCGGGGAGGGCCGGGGGGAGACCCAGTACTTC. This chain connects TRBV27 to TRBJ2-5, with 7 nucleotides matching TRBD2. The CDR3 sequence is 15 residues long. CDR1 MNHEY and CDR2 SMNVEV come from the germline V gene (reference sequence). J lost 5 bases, V lost 6 bases, and 12 bases had no gene match.

The chain has TRBV7-9 and TRBJ2-1, with a possible D match to TRBD1 (6 bases). The CDR3 sequence is 13 residues long. The germline V and J ends were trimmed by 6 bases and 1 base, with 7 bases remaining between them. Germline V CDR1 and CDR2: SEHNR, FQNEAQ (reference sequence). The CDR3 loop is CASRQGSYNEQFF. CDR3 DNA: TGTGCCAGCAGGCAGGGGTCCTACAATGAGCAGTTCTTC.

This chain joins TRBV7-9 and TRBJ2-5; D might be TRBD1 or TRBD2, each matching 5 bases. The CDR3 length is 16 residues. V was shortened by 2 bases and J by 5 bases, with 18 bases between the two germline ends. CDR1 and CDR2 from the germline V gene are SEHNR and FQNEAQ (reference sequence). Here the CDR3 DNA reads TGTGCCAGCAGCTTAAGCGGCCAGGGCCTTTTCGAGACCCAGTACTTC. It codes for CASSLSGQGLFETQYF. Looking up the rest from reference TRBV7-9 and TRBJ2-5 gives the full variable domain: DTGVSQNPRHKITKRGQNVTFRCDPISEHNRLYWYRQTLGQGPEFLTYFQNEAQLEKSRLLSDRFSAERPKGSFSTLEIQRTEQGDSAMYLCASSLSGQGLFETQYFGPGTRLLVL.

The rearrangement joins TRBV20-1 to TRBJ2-1, with D perhaps TRBD2 (5 bases). Germline assignment: CDR1 DFQATT and CDR2 SNEGSKA (reference sequence). The CDR3 contains 10 residues. Trimming cost V 5 bases and J 9 bases, with 8 bases left between them. The chain's CDR3 is CSAWTGEQFF. The CDR3 region has the DNA TGCAGTGCTTGGACTGGTGAGCAGTTCTTC.

The rearrangement uses TRBV11-2 and TRBJ2-7; TRBD2 matches 7 bases. The V and J ends lost 6 bases and 1 base, in that order; junction bases with no gene match: 3. Germline lookup yields CDR1 SGHAT and CDR2 FQNNGV. The CDR3 has 13 residues. The CDR3 region is CASRKGLSYEQYF. CDR3 coding DNA: TGTGCCAGCAGAAAGGGACTATCCTACGAGCAGTACTTC.

V usage is TRBV5-1 and J usage is TRBJ1-3, with TRBD1 as a possible D gene (5 bases). The V end was cut by 7 bases, the J end by 4 bases, with 15 bases between. In germline, CDR1 is SGHRS, CDR2 YFSETQ. The CDR3 length is 14 residues. The CDR3 nucleotides are TGCGCCAGCCGCTCATGGGGCGCAGGAAACACCATATATTTT. Amino acids: CASRSWGAGNTIYF.

This clone has a single count. The chain employs TRBV27 and TRBJ2-1, with D unresolved. CDR3 size: 16 residues. Trimming pared 3 bases from V and 0 bases from J, leaving 12 bases between. Looked up from germline, CDR1 is MNHEY and CDR2 is SMNVEV (reference sequence). CDR3 bases: TGTGCCAGCAGTTTCATATTGGCGAACTCCTACAATGAGCAGTTCTTC. Translated: CASSFILANSYNEQFF.

This clone came up a few times. The chain employs TRBV6-5 and TRBJ1-1, with a possible D match to TRBD1 (5 bases). Germline loops: CDR1 MNHEY, CDR2 SVGAGI. V dropped 10 bases and J dropped 3 bases, with 15 bases sitting between them. This CDR3 comprises 13 residues. CDR3: CATGGTRDTEAFF. DNA of the CDR3: TGTGCCACCGGAGGGACCAGGGACACTGAAGCTTTCTTT.

The chain carries TRBV13 and TRBJ2-7; TRBD1 is a possible D gene (6 bases). Germline CDR1 PRHDT, CDR2 FYEKMQ (reference sequence). Trimming removed 3 bases at V and 3 bases at J, with 12 bases between. The CDR3 runs 14 residues. The CDR3 here is CASSFSGTNYEQYF. CDR3 DNA: TGTGCCAGCAGCTTTTCCGGGACAAACTACGAGCAGTACTTC.

The V call is TRBV9, the J call TRBJ2-1; no clear D gene. The CDR3 has 16 residues. V was pared by 3 bases and J by 5 bases, with 18 bases between. From germline, CDR1 is SGDLS and CDR2 YYNGEE. The CDR3 nucleotides read TGTGCCAGCAGCGGAAGGATTGCAGGAGACCACAATGAGCAGTTCTTC. This encodes CASSGRIAGDHNEQFF.

This clone was picked up one time. The CDR3 DNA follows: TGTGCCAGCAGTCCGCGGACTAGCGGCCACAATGAGCAGTTCTTC. This gives the protein CASSPRTSGHNEQFF. The chain uses TRBV28 and TRBJ2-1, with TRBD2 identical over 10 bases. Germline V lookup: CDR1 MDHEN, CDR2 SYDVKM. The CDR3 has 15 amino acids. V gave up 5 bases and J gave up 5 bases; unmatched junction bases: 6. Full variable domain (missing parts from reference TRBV28 and TRBJ2-1): DVKVTQSSRYLVKRTGEKVFLECVQDMDHENMFWYRQDPGLGLRLIYFSYDVKMKEKGDIPEGYSVSREKKERFSLILESASTNQTSMYLCASSPRTSGHNEQFFGPGTRLTVL.

Written as DNA, the CDR3 is TGTGCCAGCAGTTGGGATACGCAGTATTTT. Protein product: CASSWDTQYF. The chain is built from TRBV7-9 and TRBJ2-3; D uncertain. The CDR3 totals 10 residues. The germline V gene encodes CDR1 SEHNR and CDR2 FQNEAQ (reference sequence). V lost 6 bases and J 6 bases, leaving 4 bases between the germline ends. Full variable domain (missing parts from reference TRBV7-9 and TRBJ2-3): DTGVSQNPRHKITKRGQNVTFRCDPISEHNRLYWYRQTLGQGPEFLTYFQNEAQLEKSRLLSDRFSAERPKGSFSTLEIQRTEQGDSAMYLCASSWDTQYFGPGTRLTVL.

The rearrangement links TRBV28 to TRBJ1-5; the D gene is possibly TRBD1 (5 bases). The CDR3 runs 14 residues. Germline loops: CDR1 MDHEN, CDR2 SYDVKM. V was trimmed by 5 bases and J by 5 bases, leaving 13 bases between them. CDR3 DNA sequence: TGTGCCAGCAGTCCACGACAGTTCTATCAGCCCCAGCATTTT. Translated, it gives CASSPRQFYQPQHF. The full variable domain, in which reference TRBV28 and TRBJ1-5 provide the parts outside the CDR3, is DVKVTQSSRYLVKRTGEKVFLECVQDMDHENMFWYRQDPGLGLRLIYFSYDVKMKEKGDIPEGYSVSREKKERFSLILESASTNQTSMYLCASSPRQFYQPQHFGDGTRLSIL.

This chain links TRBV4-1 with TRBJ1-5; 7 bases match TRBD1. Germline CDR1 is MGHRA and CDR2 is YSYEKL. V lost 0 bases to trimming and J lost 1 base; unmatched junction nucleotides: 12. The length of the CDR3 is 19 residues. The CDR3 nucleotides read TGCGCCAGCAGCCAAGAGAGCAGGGGGTACCGGGGAAGCAATCAGCCCCAGCATTTT. Translating gives CASSQESRGYRGSNQPQHF.